This T cell receptor beta chain was found in a study of somatic mutations in cytotoxic T cells in rheumatoid arthritis. Overall study: A 30 ml EDTA sample of patient blood was drawn right after diagnosis, before any treatment. At nearly 100% purity, some V beta antibody-stained T-cell populations were flow-sorted, and these included V beta1+ cells that were sequenced for TCRB.

Isolation of CD4+ and CD8+ cells used positive magnetic bead selection, with purity checked by flow cytometry. This clone has just a few counts. The data were produced by immunoSEQ multiplex PCR, yet TCRdb's version contains in-frame clones alone and is incomplete. The sample carries about 19,000 clones, around 86% recorded once. V lost 4 bases and J 5 bases, leaving 2 bases between the germline ends. The CDR3 loop spans 10 amino acids. The germline gives CDR1 WNHNN, CDR2 SYGVQD (reference sequence). The clonotype comes from an adult with rheumatoid arthritis. Source material: CD8+ T cells sorted from blood. The rearrangement joins TRBV10-1 to TRBJ2-5; D unclear. The CDR3 loop is CASSGETQYF. The DNA of the CDR3 is TGCGCCAGCAGTGGGGAGACCCAGTACTTC.